This paragraph covers one TCR beta chain sequence. Its antigen is still unknown. One junction end disagrees with the germline gene, perhaps due to a read error. Sample barcodes and UMIs were carried by the TCR alpha and TCR beta cDNA libraries that 5'RACE generated with constant-segment primers. MiXCR was run by TCRdb on the 5' RACE reads, yielding one entry per CDR3 protein. The sample shows 150,000 to 200,000 distinct CDR3 sequences, about a fifth of them seen only once. Looked up from germline, CDR1 is LGHNA and CDR2 is YNFKEQ. The CDR3 loop spans 16 amino acids. This specimen comes from a study of T-cell memory formation after mild COVID-19. Looking at the study overall: In these data, TCR clusters were largely donor specific.

Notes on the study in general: Cross-reactive memory appears to have joined, as suggested by some responding clones showing up in pre-infection memory.

Sample: PBMCs or a T cell subset sorted from them (not recorded which). This rearrangement joins TRBV4-2 to TRBJ2-1, with TRBD2 matching over 12 bases. This clonotype originated in an adult woman who had mild COVID-19 (a few samples of this study predate the infection). Cell type and time point are not known. CDR3 residues: CASSQDFRTSGAVGDF. The CDR3 bases are TGTGCCAGCAGCCAAGATTTTCGGACTAGCGGGGCCGTAGGAGACTTC.